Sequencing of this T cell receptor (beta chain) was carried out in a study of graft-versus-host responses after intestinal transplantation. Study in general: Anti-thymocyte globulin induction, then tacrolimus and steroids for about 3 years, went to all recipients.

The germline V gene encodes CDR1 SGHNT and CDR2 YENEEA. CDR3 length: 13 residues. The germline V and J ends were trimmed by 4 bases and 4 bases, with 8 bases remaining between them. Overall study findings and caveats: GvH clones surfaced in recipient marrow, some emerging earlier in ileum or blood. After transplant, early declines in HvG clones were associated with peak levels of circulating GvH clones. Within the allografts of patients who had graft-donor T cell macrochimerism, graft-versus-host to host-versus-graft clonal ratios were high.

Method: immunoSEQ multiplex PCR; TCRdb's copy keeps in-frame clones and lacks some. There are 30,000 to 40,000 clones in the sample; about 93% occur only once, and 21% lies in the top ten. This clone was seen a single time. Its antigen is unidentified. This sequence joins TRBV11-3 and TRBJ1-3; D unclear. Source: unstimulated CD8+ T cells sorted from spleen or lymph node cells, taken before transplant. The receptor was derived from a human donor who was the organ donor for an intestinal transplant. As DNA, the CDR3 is TGTGCCAGCAGCTCCAGACCCGGAAACACCATATATTTT. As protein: CASSSRPGNTIYF.